The rows below give T cell receptor beta chains drawn from one sample of a study of T cell changes during pregnancy in multiple sclerosis. TCRdb keeps only in-frame clones here, not all; method: immunoSEQ multiplex PCR. The sample contains 60,000 to 65,000 clones, around 91% of which appear only once. This material consisted of peripheral blood, taken in the second trimester of pregnancy. These receptors originate from a female donor in good health, enrolled as a control in a pregnancy study. Each CDR3 is given with its conserved first and last residue. Each record gives: V gene, D gene, J gene, CDR3 length, clone size, CDR3 protein, CDR3 DNA. D genes are given only for firm matches. Size is omitted from some rows. Given values are once, few, many or a class for expanded clones.

v_call: TRBV27
d_call: TRBD1
j_call: TRBJ2-7
cdr3_length: 15
clone_size: .
cdr3_aa: CASSFSGQGENEQYF
cdr3_nt: TGTGCCAGCAGTTTCTCGGGACAGGGAGAAAACGAGCAGTACTTC

v_call: TRBV2
d_call: .
j_call: TRBJ2-5
cdr3_length: 13
clone_size: .
cdr3_aa: CASSSDSRETQYF
cdr3_nt: TGTGCCAGCAGTTCAGACTCAAGAGAGACCCAGTACTTC

v_call: TRBV6-1
d_call: .
j_call: TRBJ1-6
cdr3_length: 14
clone_size: .
cdr3_aa: CASSEDQVTSPLHF
cdr3_nt: TGTGCCAGCAGTGAAGATCAGGTGACTTCACCCCTCCACTTT

v_call: TRBV20-1
d_call: .
j_call: TRBJ2-2
cdr3_length: 11
clone_size: .
cdr3_aa: CSARRGGELFF
cdr3_nt: TGCAGTGCTCGCCGGGGCGGGGAGCTGTTTTTT

v_call: TRBV19
d_call: .
j_call: TRBJ1-6
cdr3_length: 15
clone_size: .
cdr3_aa: CASSITSGGGSPLHF
cdr3_nt: TGTGCCAGTAGTATTACGTCGGGGGGAGGTTCACCCCTCCACTTT

v_call: TRBV6-6
d_call: TRBD1
j_call: TRBJ1-1
cdr3_length: 16
clone_size: .
cdr3_aa: CASSRGQGFMNTEAFF
cdr3_nt: TGTGCCAGCAGCCGTGGACAGGGGTTCATGAACACTGAAGCTTTCTTT

v_call: TRBV4-1
d_call: TRBD1
j_call: TRBJ1-1
cdr3_length: 17
clone_size: .
cdr3_aa: CASSQVLARGLYTEAFF
cdr3_nt: TGCGCCAGCAGCCAAGTGTTGGCCAGGGGGTTGTACACTGAAGCTTTCTTT

v_call: TRBV5-4
d_call: .
j_call: TRBJ1-4
cdr3_length: 14
clone_size: .
cdr3_aa: CASSLRELNEKLFF
cdr3_nt: TGTGCCAGCAGCTTGAGGGAGCTCAATGAAAAACTGTTTTTT

v_call: TRBV11-2
d_call: TRBD2
j_call: TRBJ2-7
cdr3_length: 14
clone_size: .
cdr3_aa: CASSSVTSGSKQYF
cdr3_nt: TGTGCCAGCAGCTCTGTGACTAGCGGGAGCAAGCAGTACTTC

v_call: TRBV19
d_call: TRBD1
j_call: TRBJ1-6
cdr3_length: 15
clone_size: once
cdr3_aa: CATQGDRGQNSPLHF
cdr3_nt: TGTGCCACCCAGGGGGACAGGGGACAAAATTCACCCCTCCACTTT

v_call: TRBV9
d_call: TRBD2
j_call: TRBJ2-3
cdr3_length: 16
clone_size: .
cdr3_aa: CASSGISGRAGDTQYF
cdr3_nt: TGTGCCAGCAGCGGGATAAGCGGGAGGGCCGGAGATACGCAGTATTTT

v_call: TRBV7-9
d_call: .
j_call: TRBJ1-1
cdr3_length: 12
clone_size: .
cdr3_aa: CASSLSAGEAFF
cdr3_nt: TGTGCCAGCAGCTTGAGTGCAGGTGAAGCTTTCTTT

v_call: TRBV5-5
d_call: .
j_call: TRBJ1-1
cdr3_length: 11
clone_size: .
cdr3_aa: CASSLDRAFGF
cdr3_nt: TGTGCCAGCAGCTTGGACAGGGCCTTCGGCTTT

v_call: TRBV30
d_call: .
j_call: TRBJ1-2
cdr3_length: 14
clone_size: .
cdr3_aa: CAWSVLTSNYGYTF
cdr3_nt: TGTGCCTGGAGTGTACTCACCTCTAACTATGGCTACACCTTC

v_call: TRBV5-1
d_call: TRBD1
j_call: TRBJ1-2
cdr3_length: 15
clone_size: .
cdr3_aa: CASSAGTDFNYGYTF
cdr3_nt: TGCGCCAGCAGCGCCGGGACAGACTTTAACTATGGCTACACCTTC

v_call: TRBV27
d_call: .
j_call: TRBJ1-1
cdr3_length: 15
clone_size: .
cdr3_aa: CASSFRGVRYTEAFF
cdr3_nt: TGTGCCAGCAGTTTTCGGGGAGTTAGGTACACTGAAGCTTTCTTT

v_call: TRBV2
d_call: .
j_call: TRBJ1-2
cdr3_length: 14
clone_size: .
cdr3_aa: CASSETDSPGGYTF
cdr3_nt: TGTGCCAGCAGTGAAACTGACAGCCCCGGGGGCTACACCTTC

v_call: TRBV29-1
d_call: .
j_call: TRBJ2-7
cdr3_length: 13
clone_size: .
cdr3_aa: CSVDRAGSYEQYF
cdr3_nt: TGCAGCGTTGACCGAGCAGGGTCCTACGAGCAGTACTTC